The 27 T cell receptor beta chains listed next were all sequenced from one sample in a study of OX40 agonist ivuxolimab in advanced cancers. Produced via immunoSEQ multiplex PCR; TCRdb's table is partial and in-frame only. The sample contains tens of thousands of clones, roughly 82% of which appear only once. Sequencing used CD4+ or CD8+ T cells sorted from blood, obtained in a trial of the OX40 agonist ivuxolimab. Receptors originate from an adult with an advanced solid tumor such as melanoma, head and neck, liver or kidney cancer.

This chain connects TRBV6-1 to TRBJ1-1; 7 nucleotides match TRBD1. This CDR3 spans 13 amino acids. V lost 6 bases to trimming and J lost 5 bases; unmatched junction nucleotides: 6. Germline V lookup: CDR1 MNHNS, CDR2 SASEGT. The CDR3 DNA reads TGTGCCAGCAGGTACAGGGGAGGGACTGAAGCTTTCTTT. Translated, it gives CASRYRGGTEAFF.

J is TRBJ2-4 and V is TRBV10-2; TRBD1 matches at 9 bases. V was clipped by 2 bases and J by 2 bases; unmatched bases: 4. Germline V gene sequence: CDR1 WSHSY, CDR2 SAAADI. This CDR3 comprises 16 residues. The CDR3 sequence: CASSEGTGTPKNIQYF. CDR3 coding DNA: TGCGCCAGCAGTGAGGGGACAGGGACCCCCAAAAACATTCAGTACTTC.

The chain uses TRBV6-5 and TRBJ2-7; D is perhaps TRBD1 (6 bases). Trimming stripped 7 bases from V and 2 bases from J, with 18 bases between. CDR1 is MNHEY and CDR2 is SVGAGI in the germline V gene. The CDR3 sequence is 15 residues long. CDR3 region: CASTGQISNPYEQYF. The CDR3 DNA follows: TGTGCCAGCACCGGACAGATTTCAAACCCCTACGAGCAGTACTTC.

The CDR3 sequence: CAGRRDSNQPQHF. The CDR3 DNA reads TGTGCCGGACGGAGGGATAGCAATCAGCCCCAGCATTTT. The J gene is TRBJ1-5, the V gene TRBV6-1; D is unclear. CDR1 and CDR2 (germline): MNHNS, SASEGT. This CDR3 contains 13 residues. Between the trimmed V and J ends, which lost 11 bases and 0 bases, there was a span of 11 bases.

The V and J genes are TRBV5-1 and TRBJ1-2; D may be TRBD1 (5 bases). V was shortened by 4 bases and J by 2 bases, with 18 bases between the two germline ends. From germline, CDR1 is SGHRS and CDR2 YFSETQ. This CDR3 has 16 amino acids. CDR3 protein: CASSPDIRVSNYGYTF. The CDR3 DNA sequence: TGCGCCAGCAGCCCGGACATAAGGGTCTCCAACTATGGCTACACCTTC.

The chain is built from TRBV2 and TRBJ1-5, with a tentative D call TRBD1 (5 bases). The CDR3 covers 12 residues. Trimming cost V 8 bases and J 2 bases, with 7 bases left between them. Germline V gives CDR1 SNHLY, CDR2 FYNNEI. The CDR3 DNA reads as TGTGCCAGCGCGGGGGGCAATCAGCCCCAGCATTTT. Amino acid sequence: CASAGGNQPQHF.

This chain joins TRBV7-9 and TRBJ1-3; D unresolved. Germline V gene lookup returns CDR1 SEHNR and CDR2 FQNEAQ (reference sequence). CDR3 length equals 13 residues. Trimming cost V 8 bases and J 3 bases, with 11 bases left between them. CDR3 loop: CASSRPSGNTIYF. The DNA of the CDR3 is TGTGCCAGCTCCCGACCGAGTGGAAACACCATATATTTT.

This rearrangement joins TRBV6-5 to TRBJ2-6; D gene uncertain. The CDR3 consists of 16 residues. CDR1 and CDR2 (germline): MNHEY, SVGAGI. V shed 1 base and J shed 0 bases, with 7 bases lying between them. For the CDR3, the DNA is TGTGCCAGCAGTTACTTCCTTAACTCTGGGGCCAACGTCCTGACTTTC. This codes for CASSYFLNSGANVLTF.

This chain connects TRBV5-4 to TRBJ1-6, with no clear D. The CDR3 is 14 residues long. The germline V and J ends were trimmed by 0 bases and 5 bases, with 6 bases remaining between them. From germline, CDR1 is SGHNT and CDR2 YYREEE (reference sequence). CDR3 sequence: CASSLVMDNSPLHF. The CDR3 bases are TGTGCCAGCAGCTTGGTTATGGATAATTCACCCCTCCACTTT.

The chain links TRBV10-1 to TRBJ1-5; no reliable D call. This CDR3 is built from 13 residues. CDR1 and CDR2 (germline): WNHNN, SYGVQD (reference sequence). Trimming cost V 8 bases and J 4 bases, with 12 bases left between them. CDR3 region: CASWRVANQPQHF. The CDR3 nucleotides read TGCGCCAGCTGGAGGGTTGCAAATCAGCCCCAGCATTTT.

The chain joins TRBV9 to TRBJ2-2; perhaps TRBD2 as D (6 bases). The germline V gene has CDR1 SGDLS and CDR2 YYNGEE. This CDR3 comprises 15 residues. V was shortened by 2 bases and J by 4 bases, with 12 bases between the two germline ends. The DNA of the CDR3 is TGTGCCAGCAGCGTTGGGGGGACCGGCACCGGGGAGCTGTTTTTT. Its protein product is CASSVGGTGTGELFF.

The chain recombines TRBV15 with TRBJ1-1; D perhaps matches TRBD1 (5 bases). The V end lost 7 bases, the J end lost 1 base, and 10 bases lay between the germline ends. This CDR3 has 13 amino acids. The germline V gene encodes CDR1 LNHNV and CDR2 YYDKDF (reference sequence). Here the CDR3 DNA reads TGTGCCACCACCCTGGGACCGAACACTGAAGCTTTCTTT. Amino acid sequence: CATTLGPNTEAFF.

This chain connects TRBV18 to TRBJ2-5; either TRBD1 or TRBD2 may fit D (5 bases each). Germline V gene sequence: CDR1 KGHSH, CDR2 LQKENI. V was shortened by 1 base and J by 3 bases, with 18 bases between the two germline ends. This CDR3 comprises 17 residues. CDR3 nucleotide sequence: TGTGCCAGCTCACCACAGGGGCAGGGCCTCGGGGAAGAGACCCAGTACTTC. This sequence encodes CASSPQGQGLGEETQYF.

V gene TRBV5-1 combines with J gene TRBJ1-2; D might be TRBD1 (5 bases). CDR1 and CDR2 from the germline V gene are SGHRS and YFSETQ. V was trimmed by 3 bases and J by 0 bases, leaving 12 bases between them. The CDR3 contains 15 residues. DNA of the CDR3: TGCGCCAGCAGCTCCTCGACAGCCTCTAACTATGGCTACACCTTC. This sequence encodes CASSSSTASNYGYTF.

In DNA form, the CDR3 reads TGTGCCAGCAGCTTTAGGACTAGCGGTAACACCGGGGAGCTGTTTTTT. Residues: CASSFRTSGNTGELFF. The chain has TRBV5-4 and TRBJ2-2; 10 bases fit TRBD2. CDR3 length: 16 amino acids. Trimming removed 2 bases from V and 2 bases from J; junction bases left unmatched: 3. Germline CDR1 reads SGHNT; CDR2 reads YYREEE (reference sequence).

V and J are TRBV5-4 and TRBJ1-2; D is unclear. Germline V gene data show CDR1 as SGHNT and CDR2 as YYREEE (reference sequence). The CDR3 is 15 amino acids. V lost 4 bases and J lost 0, with 13 bases in between. CDR3 sequence (DNA): TGTGCCAGCAGCCTTTACCGGACTGCTAACTATGGCTACACCTTC. It is translated as CASSLYRTANYGYTF.

CDR3 amino acids: CASSQVIATTSYGYTF. CDR3 DNA sequence: TGCGCCAGCAGCCAAGTTATAGCGACAACCTCCTATGGCTACACCTTC. The gene calls are TRBV4-1 and TRBJ1-2; no reliable D call. The CDR3 spans 16 residues. Germline V CDR1 and CDR2: MGHRA, YSYEKL. The V gene lost 1 base and the J gene lost 4 bases, with 16 bases spanning the gap.

This clone was recorded once. The chain is built from TRBV10-2 and TRBJ2-3; D not certain. The CDR3 loop spans 12 amino acids. Trimming left V 7 bases short and J 2 bases short, with 7 bases between. The germline V gene has CDR1 WSHSY and CDR2 SAAADI. The CDR3 DNA follows: TGCGCCAGCAACGGATTCACAGATACGCAGTATTTT. It yields the protein CASNGFTDTQYF.

The chain uses TRBV19 and TRBJ1-1; D call uncertain. V was shortened by 3 bases and J by 11 bases, with 16 bases between the two germline ends. Germline V gives CDR1 LNHDA, CDR2 SQIVND (reference sequence). The CDR3 is 13 residues long. The CDR3 region is CASSIMLAAVAFF. The CDR3 DNA sequence: TGTGCCAGTAGTATTATGCTGGCCGCCGTTGCTTTCTTT.

Concerning this clone itself: The same CDR3 arises from other DNA sequences in this sample as well. The V and J genes are TRBV4-1 and TRBJ2-1; weak D call: TRBD1 (5 bases). V shed 6 bases and J shed 4 bases, with 10 bases lying between them. The CDR3 has 13 residues. Germline V gene lookup returns CDR1 MGHRA and CDR2 YSYEKL. The CDR3 DNA reads TGCGCCAGCAGTCGAGACAGTTACAATGAGCAGTTCTTC. Its protein product is CASSRDSYNEQFF.

V and J are TRBV18 and TRBJ2-6, with D possibly matching TRBD1 (6 bases). The CDR3 contains 17 residues. The V gene lost 3 bases and the J gene lost 0 bases, with 12 bases spanning the gap. Germline CDR1 KGHSH, CDR2 LQKENI. CDR3 nucleotide sequence: TGTGCCAGCTCACCTGGACAGTCCACCTCTGGGGCCAACGTCCTGACTTTC. Its protein product is CASSPGQSTSGANVLTF.

V is TRBV21-1 and J is TRBJ2-7; the table names TRBD2, a call not compared with the DNA. TRBV21-1 is termed a pseudogene. This CDR3 spans 18 amino acids. CDR3: CASSTPFSSGLKTYEQYF. CDR3 sequence (DNA): TGTGCCAGCAGCACGCCTTTTTCTAGCGGGCTTAAGACCTACGAGCAGTACTTC.

The V and J genes are TRBV19 and TRBJ1-5; 7 bases align to TRBD1. The V gene's germline CDR1 is LNHDA and CDR2 SQIVND (reference sequence). The CDR3 totals 17 residues. V lost 5 bases, J lost 10 bases, and 20 bases stayed unmatched. The CDR3 protein is CASSRLPGQAREEPQHF. CDR3 nucleotide sequence: TGTGCCAGTAGTCGACTTCCCGGACAGGCGCGGGAGGAACCCCAGCATTTT.

This chain links TRBV4-3 with TRBJ2-1; 9 positions match TRBD2. Unmatched junction bases numbered 9, after V lost 2 bases and J lost 7 bases. This CDR3 is built from 16 residues. Germline assignment: CDR1 LGHNA and CDR2 YSLEER. The CDR3 protein is CASSQSSAGGRNEQFF. The CDR3 bases are TGCGCCAGCAGCCAAAGTTCAGCGGGAGGTCGAAATGAGCAGTTCTTC.

The chain links TRBV2 to TRBJ1-4; D unclear. Germline V lookup: CDR1 SNHLY, CDR2 FYNNEI. V dropped 3 bases and J dropped 14 bases, with 16 bases sitting between them. The CDR3 sequence is 13 residues long. The chain's CDR3 is CASSESSDSRLFF. DNA of the CDR3: TGTGCCAGCAGTGAGAGTTCAGACTCTAGGCTGTTTTTT.

The chain joins TRBV2 to TRBJ2-1; the match to TRBD2 covers 10 bases. The CDR3 runs 14 residues. V shed 6 bases, J shed 3 bases, and the junction held 2 bases outside the gene matches. Germline V lookup: CDR1 SNHLY, CDR2 FYNNEI. CDR3 sequence (DNA): TGTGCCAGCAGGGGACTAGCGTTCTACAATGAGCAGTTCTTC. Encoded protein: CASRGLAFYNEQFF.

For the CDR3, the DNA is TGTGCCAGCAGCTCGCCGGGACAGGGATCCACTGAAGCTTTCTTT. Its translation: CASSSPGQGSTEAFF. The chain joins TRBV6-5 to TRBJ1-1, with 9 nucleotides matching TRBD1. The junction had 9 bases not matched to a gene; V was cut back by 6 bases and J by 4 bases. The CDR3 spans 15 residues. Germline lookup yields CDR1 MNHEY and CDR2 SVGAGI.